Listed here are 20 T cell receptor beta chains from one sample, sequenced in a study of T cell responses to AZD1222 COVID-19 vaccine. Sequenced by immunoSEQ multiplex PCR; TCRdb stores in-frame clones only, minus some. Of about 90,000 clones listed, 85% are singletons. This specimen was peripheral blood, taken 28 days after the second AZD1222 dose. The receptors originated from an adult who received the AZD1222 COVID-19 vaccine.

V usage is TRBV27 and J usage is TRBJ2-2; perhaps D is TRBD1 or TRBD2 (5 bases each). Germline values: CDR1 MNHEY, CDR2 SMNVEV (reference sequence). The germline V and J ends were trimmed by 5 bases and 4 bases, with 20 bases remaining between them. The CDR3 loop spans 17 amino acids. This CDR3 reads CASSGPGTPFGTGELFF. CDR3 nucleotides: TGTGCCAGCAGTGGCCCCGGGACCCCTTTCGGCACCGGGGAGCTGTTTTTT.

The V and J genes are TRBV18 and TRBJ1-5; TRBD1 matches 11 bases. The CDR3 runs to 17 residues. Germline V gene lookup returns CDR1 KGHSH and CDR2 LQKENI. V lost 4 bases to trimming and J lost 6 bases; unmatched junction nucleotides: 11. CDR3 in DNA: TGTGCCAGCTCACAATACACCGGGACAGGGGGAGTTCAGCCCCAGCATTTT. Its translation is CASSQYTGTGGVQPQHF.

V and J are TRBV27 and TRBJ2-2, with D unclear. V was clipped by 1 base and J by 4 bases, with 4 bases between them. The CDR3 sequence is 13 residues long. Germline CDR1 is MNHEY and CDR2 is SMNVEV (reference sequence). The CDR3 loop reads CASSLWGTGELFF. The DNA for the CDR3 is TGTGCCAGCAGTTTATGGGGCACCGGGGAGCTGTTTTTT.

This clone has only one observation. The J gene is TRBJ1-6, the V gene TRBV6-2 or TRBV6-3; D possibly corresponds to TRBD1 (5 bases). Trimming removed 6 bases at V and 9 bases at J, with 15 bases between. The germline V gene has CDR1 MNHEY and CDR2 SVGEGT. CDR3 length equals 14 residues. Here the CDR3 reads CASSPLVGASPLHF. In DNA, the CDR3 is TGTGCCAGCAGCCCCCTAGTCGGGGCTTCACCCCTCCACTTT.

The chain is built from TRBV9 and TRBJ1-6; D unresolved. V lost 4 bases and J 7 bases, leaving 9 bases between the germline ends. The CDR3 consists of 13 residues. Germline lookup yields CDR1 SGDLS and CDR2 YYNGEE. The CDR3 DNA is TGTGCCAGCAGCCTAGAGACAAATTCACCCCTCCACTTT. It yields the protein CASSLETNSPLHF.

This chain joins TRBV5-4 and TRBJ1-2; no firm D call. The V and J ends lost 0 bases and 0 bases respectively, with 12 bases between them. This CDR3 has 16 amino acids. Germline V gene lookup returns CDR1 SGHNT and CDR2 YYREEE (reference sequence). In nucleotides, the CDR3 is TGTGCCAGCAGCTTGGGTTATGGAAACCCTAACTATGGCTACACCTTC. Its protein product is CASSLGYGNPNYGYTF.

The J gene is TRBJ2-2, the V gene TRBV27, with TRBD2 matching 12 bases. The J segment lost 2 bases and the V segment lost 3 bases, leaving 7 bases of the junction unmatched. The germline V gene has CDR1 MNHEY and CDR2 SMNVEV (reference sequence). The CDR3 sequence is 18 residues long. Written as DNA, the CDR3 is TGTGCCAGCAGTTTCCTTAGACTAGCGGGAGATAACACCGGGGAGCTGTTTTTT. This gives the protein CASSFLRLAGDNTGELFF.

V is TRBV5-1 and J is TRBJ2-7, with 10 bases fitting TRBD2. V shed 2 bases and J 7 bases; nucleotides not matched to a gene: 12. CDR1 is SGHRS and CDR2 is YFSETQ in the germline V gene. The CDR3 consists of 16 residues. CDR3 nucleotide sequence: TGCGCCAGCAGCTTAATGAGCGGGAGGGCTCTGGGGGAGCAGTACTTC. Amino acids: CASSLMSGRALGEQYF.

The chain joins TRBV9 to TRBJ2-3; 8 bases match TRBD1. Germline CDR1 and CDR2: SGDLS and YYNGEE. The CDR3 totals 15 residues. V shed 3 bases, J shed 7 bases, and the junction held 10 bases outside the gene matches. CDR3 sequence: CASSGQGSFMNTQYF. The CDR3 DNA sequence: TGTGCCAGCAGCGGACAGGGGAGTTTTATGAATACGCAGTATTTT.

This sequence joins TRBV18 and TRBJ1-6, with D uncertain. Germline V CDR1 and CDR2: KGHSH, LQKENI. V gave up 3 bases and J gave up 6 bases, with 12 bases separating them. The CDR3 has 15 residues. The DNA for the CDR3 is TGTGCCAGCTCACCGTCGGGGAGCATTAATTCACCCCTCCACTTT. Encoded protein: CASSPSGSINSPLHF.

This chain links TRBV10-3 with TRBJ2-7, with 7 bases lining up with TRBD1. Germline CDR1 is ENHRY and CDR2 is SYGVKD. V lost 6 bases and J lost 4; bases outside the gene matches: 3. The CDR3 covers 12 residues. The CDR3 DNA reads TGTGCCATCAGCCGACAGGGTTACGAGCAGTACTTC. Its translation: CAISRQGYEQYF.

This rearrangement joins TRBV7-3 to TRBJ2-3; D uncertain. Germline V gene sequence: CDR1 SGHTA, CDR2 FQGTGA. The CDR3 has 13 residues. The germline V and J ends were trimmed by 7 bases and 9 bases, with 17 bases remaining between them. The CDR3 DNA sequence: TGTGCCAGCATGGACCTAACACTTGGCACGCAGTATTTT. Translating gives CASMDLTLGTQYF.

This clone was picked up a small number of times. The CDR3: CASSPGLAETQYF. For the CDR3, the DNA is TGTGCCAGCAGTCCCGGTTTAGCAGAGACCCAGTACTTC. The V gene is TRBV25-1, the J gene TRBJ2-5; D unresolved. Trimming took 5 bases from V and 4 from J, leaving 11 bases between them. The CDR3 consists of 13 residues. Germline CDR1 is MGHDK and CDR2 is SYGVNS.

The V call is TRBV12-5, the J call TRBJ2-5; TRBD2 might be the D (6 bases). Germline values: CDR1 LGHNT, CDR2 FRNRAP. The CDR3 has 12 amino acids. The V end was cut by 2 bases, the J end by 14 bases, with 15 bases between. The CDR3 spells CASGLPPGLVYF. As DNA, the CDR3 is TGTGCTAGTGGTTTGCCCCCGGGACTGGTTTACTTC.

This rearrangement joins TRBV3-1 (or the pseudogene TRBV3-2) to TRBJ1-2, with D maybe TRBD1 (6 bases). The germline V gene encodes CDR1 LGHDT and CDR2 YNNKEL (reference sequence). V lost 5 bases, J lost 2 bases, and 6 bases lay in between. The CDR3 loop spans 12 amino acids. CDR3 nucleotides: TGTGCCAGCAGCAGGGGGAACTATGGCTACACCTTC. Encoded protein: CASSRGNYGYTF.

In the case of this clone: Other nucleotide sequences in the sample specify the same CDR3. CDR3 DNA: TGTGCCAGCTCACCAAGCCCAGATACGCAGTATTTT. Residues: CASSPSPDTQYF. The V and J genes are TRBV18 and TRBJ2-3, with D uncertain. CDR1 is KGHSH and CDR2 is LQKENI in the germline V gene. This CDR3 is 12 amino acids long. The ends were cut back, 2 bases at V and 4 bases at J, with 4 bases in the middle.

Only a few counts were recorded for this clone. The chain uses TRBV29-1 and TRBJ2-1; TRBD1 matches at 9 bases. Germline-derived CDR1 and CDR2 are SQVTM and ANQGSEA. Losses at the gene ends were 5 bases for V and 2 bases for J; bases not matched to a gene: 4. The CDR3 spans 14 residues. In nucleotides, the CDR3 is TGCAGCGTTAGGGGACAGGGAACCTACAATGAGCAGTTCTTC. Translating gives CSVRGQGTYNEQFF.

The chain uses TRBV6-5 and TRBJ2-7; TRBD1 matches at 7 bases. V trimming: 6 bases; J trimming: 2 bases; junction bases outside the gene matches: 4. The CDR3 sequence is 13 residues long. In germline, CDR1 is MNHEY, CDR2 SVGAGI. The CDR3 sequence is CASSLQGAYEQYF. For the CDR3, the DNA is TGTGCCAGCAGCCTCCAGGGGGCCTACGAGCAGTACTTC.

V usage is TRBV2 and J usage is TRBJ1-3, with a weak D call TRBD1 (6 bases). This CDR3 comprises 15 residues. Looked up from germline, CDR1 is SNHLY and CDR2 is FYNNEI. Trimming removed 0 bases at V and 5 bases at J, with 11 bases between. CDR3 sequence: CASSEADSPRNTIYF. The CDR3 DNA is TGTGCCAGCAGTGAAGCGGACAGTCCTAGAAACACCATATATTTT.

This clone turned up a few times. This chain joins TRBV6-5 and TRBJ2-7, with 8 bases matching TRBD1. Unmatched junction bases numbered 5, after V lost 5 bases and J lost 5 bases. The CDR3 runs 13 residues. Germline CDR1 is MNHEY and CDR2 is SVGAGI. In DNA form, the CDR3 reads TGTGCCAGCAGTAGGACAGGGCCCCACGAGCAGTACTTC. Protein sequence: CASSRTGPHEQYF.